Described below is a single T cell receptor (beta chain) sequence and its context. The data derive from a study of blood T cell repertoires in COVID-19. Study-wide context: T cells, B-cell-depleted T cells, or PBMCs provided the cDNA or gDNA that served as material.

In the authors' workflow: For nucleated cells, counts were estimated from reference gene primer amplification. The repertoire was sequenced with immunoSEQ multiplex PCR; TCRdb's copy has only in-frame clones and lacks some. V and J calls and clone size are those listed in that table; D and trimming were worked out from the DNA. The sample has about 69,000 clones, nearly 90% seen once. CDR1 is DFQATT and CDR2 is SNEGSKA in the germline V gene (reference sequence). Trimming stripped 5 bases from V and 6 bases from J, with 11 bases between. CDR3 length equals 11 residues. The gene calls are TRBV20-1 and TRBJ2-7; D is uncertain. This receptor was identified in a man in his forties or fifties with acute or convalescent COVID-19. Material for sequencing was peripheral blood. The CDR3 here is CSAALPPEQYF. In DNA form, the CDR3 reads TGCAGTGCTGCACTCCCCCCCGAGCAGTACTTC.